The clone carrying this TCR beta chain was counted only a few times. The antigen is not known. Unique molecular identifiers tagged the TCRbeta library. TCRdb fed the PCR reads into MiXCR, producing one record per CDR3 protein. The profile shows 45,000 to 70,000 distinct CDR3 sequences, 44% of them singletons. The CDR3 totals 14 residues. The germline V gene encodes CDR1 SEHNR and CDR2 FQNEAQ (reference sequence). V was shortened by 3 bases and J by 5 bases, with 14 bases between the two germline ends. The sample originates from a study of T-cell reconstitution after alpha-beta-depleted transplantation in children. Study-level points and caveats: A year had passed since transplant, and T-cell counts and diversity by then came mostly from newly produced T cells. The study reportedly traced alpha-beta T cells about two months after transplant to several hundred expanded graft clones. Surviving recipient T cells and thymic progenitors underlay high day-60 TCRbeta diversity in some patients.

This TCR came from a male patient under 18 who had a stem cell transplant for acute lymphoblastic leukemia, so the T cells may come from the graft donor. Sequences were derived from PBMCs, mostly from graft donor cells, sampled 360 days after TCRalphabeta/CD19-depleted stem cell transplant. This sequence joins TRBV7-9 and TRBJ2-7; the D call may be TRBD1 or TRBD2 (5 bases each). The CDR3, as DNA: TGTGCCAGCAGCTTTAGAGGGGAAGGGCACGAGCAGTACTTC. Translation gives CASSFRGEGHEQYF.